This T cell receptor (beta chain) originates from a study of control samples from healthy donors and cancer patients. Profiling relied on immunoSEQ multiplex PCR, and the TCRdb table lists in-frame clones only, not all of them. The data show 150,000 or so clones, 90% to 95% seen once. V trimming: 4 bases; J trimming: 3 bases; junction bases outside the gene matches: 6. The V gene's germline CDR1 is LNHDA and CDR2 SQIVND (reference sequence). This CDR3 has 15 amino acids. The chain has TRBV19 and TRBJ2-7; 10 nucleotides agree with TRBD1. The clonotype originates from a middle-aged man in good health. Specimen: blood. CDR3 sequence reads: CASSRGTGADYEQYF. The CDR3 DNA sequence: TGTGCCAGTAGTAGAGGGACAGGGGCCGACTACGAGCAGTACTTC.